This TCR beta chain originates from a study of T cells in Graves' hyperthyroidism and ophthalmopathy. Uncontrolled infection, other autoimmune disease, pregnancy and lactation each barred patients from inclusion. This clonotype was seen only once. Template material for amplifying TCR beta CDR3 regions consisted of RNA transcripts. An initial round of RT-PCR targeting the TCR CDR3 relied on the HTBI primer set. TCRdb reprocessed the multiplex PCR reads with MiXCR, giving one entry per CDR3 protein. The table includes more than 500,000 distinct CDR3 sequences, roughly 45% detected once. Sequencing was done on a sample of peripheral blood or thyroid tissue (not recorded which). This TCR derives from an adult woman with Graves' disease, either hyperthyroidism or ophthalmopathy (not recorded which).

CDR3 loop: CASSLRGTPTLEQYF. CDR3 sequence (DNA): TGTGCCAGCAGCCTCCGGGGGACTCCGACTTTAGAGCAGTACTTC. The V gene is TRBV14, the J gene TRBJ2-7, with TRBD2 as a possible D gene (6 bases). This CDR3 region has 15 residues. V lost 4 bases, J lost 7 bases, and 20 bases lay in between. CDR1 SGHDN and CDR2 FVKESK come from the germline V gene.